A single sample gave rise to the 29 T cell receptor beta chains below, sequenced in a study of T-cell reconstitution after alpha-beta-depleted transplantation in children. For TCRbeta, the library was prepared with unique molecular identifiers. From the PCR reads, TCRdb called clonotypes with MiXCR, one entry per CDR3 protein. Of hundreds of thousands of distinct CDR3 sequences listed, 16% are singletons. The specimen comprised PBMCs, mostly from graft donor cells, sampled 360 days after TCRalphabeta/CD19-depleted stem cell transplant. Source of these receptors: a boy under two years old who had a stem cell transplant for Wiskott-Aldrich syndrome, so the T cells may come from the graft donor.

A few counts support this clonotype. The CDR3 nucleotides are TGCGCCAGCAGTGCAGCTAACTATGGCTACACCTTC. It codes for CASSAANYGYTF. The rearrangement links TRBV10-2 to TRBJ1-2; D not certain. The ends were cut back, 4 bases at V and 0 bases at J, with 3 bases in the middle. The CDR3 covers 12 residues. CDR1 is WSHSY, CDR2 SAAADI, per germline.

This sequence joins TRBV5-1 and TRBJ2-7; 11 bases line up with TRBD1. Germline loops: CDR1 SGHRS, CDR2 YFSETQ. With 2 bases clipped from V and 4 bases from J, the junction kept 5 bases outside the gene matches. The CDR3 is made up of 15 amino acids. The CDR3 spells CASSFRTGGVYEQYF. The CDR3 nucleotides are TGCGCCAGCAGCTTCAGGACAGGGGGCGTATACGAGCAGTACTTC.

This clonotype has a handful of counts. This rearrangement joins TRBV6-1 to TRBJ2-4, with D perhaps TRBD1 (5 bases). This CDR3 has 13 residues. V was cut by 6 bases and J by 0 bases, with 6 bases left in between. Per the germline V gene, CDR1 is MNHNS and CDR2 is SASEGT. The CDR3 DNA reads TGTGCCAGCAGGCAGGGAGCCAAAAACATTCAGTACTTC. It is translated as CASRQGAKNIQYF.

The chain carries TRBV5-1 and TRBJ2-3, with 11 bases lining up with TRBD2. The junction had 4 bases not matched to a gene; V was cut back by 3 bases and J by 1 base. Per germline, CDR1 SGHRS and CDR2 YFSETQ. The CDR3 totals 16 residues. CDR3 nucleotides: TGCGCCAGCAGCTCTAAGACTAGCGGGGGCACAGATACGCAGTATTTT. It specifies CASSSKTSGGTDTQYF.

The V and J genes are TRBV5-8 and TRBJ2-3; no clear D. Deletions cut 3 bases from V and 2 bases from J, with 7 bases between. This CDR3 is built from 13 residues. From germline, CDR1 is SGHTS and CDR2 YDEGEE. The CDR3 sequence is CASSWQHTDTQYF. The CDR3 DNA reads TGTGCCAGCAGCTGGCAACACACAGATACGCAGTATTTT.

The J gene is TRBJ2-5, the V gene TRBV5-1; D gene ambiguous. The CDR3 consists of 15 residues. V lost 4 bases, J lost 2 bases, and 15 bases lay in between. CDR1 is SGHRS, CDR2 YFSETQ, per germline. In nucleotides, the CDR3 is TGCGCCAGCAGCCCTGACCGTTTGACACAAGAGACCCAGTACTTC. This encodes CASSPDRLTQETQYF.

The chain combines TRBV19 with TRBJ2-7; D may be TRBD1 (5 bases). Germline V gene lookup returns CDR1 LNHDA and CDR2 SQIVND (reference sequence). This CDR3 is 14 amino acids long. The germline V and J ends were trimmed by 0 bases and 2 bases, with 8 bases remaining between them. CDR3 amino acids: CASSIDRTTYEQYF. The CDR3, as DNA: TGTGCCAGTAGTATAGACAGGACAACCTACGAGCAGTACTTC.

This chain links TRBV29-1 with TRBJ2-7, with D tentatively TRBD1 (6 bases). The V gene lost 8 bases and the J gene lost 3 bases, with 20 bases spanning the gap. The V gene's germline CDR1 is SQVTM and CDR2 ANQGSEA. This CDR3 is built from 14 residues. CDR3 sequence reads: CSFAGGRGDYEQYF. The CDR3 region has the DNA TGCAGCTTTGCTGGGGGCCGGGGCGACTACGAGCAGTACTTC.

The CDR3 is CASSFWQGAEQYF. The CDR3 DNA reads TGTGCCAGCAGTTTTTGGCAGGGGGCCGAGCAGTACTTC. V gene TRBV12-3 or TRBV12-4 combines with J gene TRBJ2-7, with TRBD1 matching 8 bases. Unmatched junction bases numbered 4, after V lost 3 bases and J lost 6 bases. CDR3 length: 13 amino acids.

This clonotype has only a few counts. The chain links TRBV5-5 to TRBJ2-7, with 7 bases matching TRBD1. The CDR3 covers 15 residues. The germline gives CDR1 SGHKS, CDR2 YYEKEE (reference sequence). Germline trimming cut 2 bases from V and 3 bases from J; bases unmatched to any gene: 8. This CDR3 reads CASSLNPGQFYEQYF. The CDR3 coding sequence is TGTGCCAGCAGCTTAAATCCGGGACAGTTCTACGAGCAGTACTTC. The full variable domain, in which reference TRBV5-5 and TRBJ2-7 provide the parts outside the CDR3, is DAGVTQSPTHLIKTRGQQVTLRCSPISGHKSVSWYQQVLGQGPQFIFQYYEKEERGRGNFPDRFSARQFPNYSSELNVNALLLGDSALYLCASSLNPGQFYEQYFGPGTRLTVT.

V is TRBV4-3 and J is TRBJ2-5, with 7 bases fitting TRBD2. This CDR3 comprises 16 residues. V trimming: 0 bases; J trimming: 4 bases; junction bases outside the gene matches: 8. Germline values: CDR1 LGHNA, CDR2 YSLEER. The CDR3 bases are TGCGCCAGCAGCCAAGATCGGGCGGGAGTAGGAGAGACCCAGTACTTC. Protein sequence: CASSQDRAGVGETQYF.

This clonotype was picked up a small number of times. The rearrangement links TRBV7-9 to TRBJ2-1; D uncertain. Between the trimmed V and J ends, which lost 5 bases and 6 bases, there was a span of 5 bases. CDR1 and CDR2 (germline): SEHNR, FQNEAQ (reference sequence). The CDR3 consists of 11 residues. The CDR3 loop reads CASSRLNEQFF. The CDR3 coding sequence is TGTGCCAGCAGCCGACTCAATGAGCAGTTCTTC.

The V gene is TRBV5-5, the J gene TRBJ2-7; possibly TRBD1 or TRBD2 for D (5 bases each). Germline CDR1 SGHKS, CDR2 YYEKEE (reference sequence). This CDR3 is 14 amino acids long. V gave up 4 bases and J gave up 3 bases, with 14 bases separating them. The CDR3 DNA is TGTGCCAGCAGCCCGGGGCTGCGTTACTACGAGCAGTACTTC. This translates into CASSPGLRYYEQYF.

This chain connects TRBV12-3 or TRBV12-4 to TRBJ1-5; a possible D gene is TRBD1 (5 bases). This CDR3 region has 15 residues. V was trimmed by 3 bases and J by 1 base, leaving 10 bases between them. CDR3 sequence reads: CASSFWGLSNQPQHF. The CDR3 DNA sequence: TGTGCCAGCAGTTTTTGGGGCTTGAGCAATCAGCCCCAGCATTTT.

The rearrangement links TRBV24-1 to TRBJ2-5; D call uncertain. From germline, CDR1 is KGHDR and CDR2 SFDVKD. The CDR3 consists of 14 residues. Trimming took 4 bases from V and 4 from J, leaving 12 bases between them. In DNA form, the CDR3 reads TGTGCCACCAGTGAAGGAACAGTGGGAGAGACCCAGTACTTC. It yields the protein CATSEGTVGETQYF.

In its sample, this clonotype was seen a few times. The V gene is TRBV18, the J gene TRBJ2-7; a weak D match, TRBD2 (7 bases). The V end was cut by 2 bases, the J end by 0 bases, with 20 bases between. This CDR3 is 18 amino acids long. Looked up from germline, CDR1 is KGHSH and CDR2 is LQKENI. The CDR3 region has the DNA TGTGCCAGCTCACCAGAACGCCTTAGGGGGGGGAGCTCCTACGAGCAGTACTTC. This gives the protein CASSPERLRGGSSYEQYF.

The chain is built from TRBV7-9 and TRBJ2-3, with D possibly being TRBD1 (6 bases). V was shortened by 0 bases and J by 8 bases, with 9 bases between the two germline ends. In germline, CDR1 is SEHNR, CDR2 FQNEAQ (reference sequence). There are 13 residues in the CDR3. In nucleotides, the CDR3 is TGTGCCAGCAGCTTAGCGGGGGCGGGTACGCAGTATTTT. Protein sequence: CASSLAGAGTQYF.

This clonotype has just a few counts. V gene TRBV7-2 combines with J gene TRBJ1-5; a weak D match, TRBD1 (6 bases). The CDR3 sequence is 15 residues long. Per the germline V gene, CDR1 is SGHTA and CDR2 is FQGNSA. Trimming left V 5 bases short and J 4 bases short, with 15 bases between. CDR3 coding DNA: TGTGCCAGCAGCCGAACAGGAGGGGGAAATCAGCCCCAGCATTTT. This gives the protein CASSRTGGGNQPQHF.

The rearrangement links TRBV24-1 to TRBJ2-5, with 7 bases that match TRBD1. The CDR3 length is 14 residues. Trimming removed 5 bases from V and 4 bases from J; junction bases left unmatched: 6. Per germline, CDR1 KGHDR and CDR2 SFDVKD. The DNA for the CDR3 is TGTGCCACCAGTGGAGGAAGACAGGGAGAGACCCAGTACTTC. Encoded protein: CATSGGRQGETQYF.

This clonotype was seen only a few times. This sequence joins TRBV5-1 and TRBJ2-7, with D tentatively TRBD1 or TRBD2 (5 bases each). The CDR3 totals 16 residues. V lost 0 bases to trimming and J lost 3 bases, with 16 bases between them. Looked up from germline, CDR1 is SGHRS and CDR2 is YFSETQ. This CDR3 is CASSLVTGPLSYEQYF. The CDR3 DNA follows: TGCGCCAGCAGCTTGGTAACGGGACCCCTCAGCTACGAGCAGTACTTC.

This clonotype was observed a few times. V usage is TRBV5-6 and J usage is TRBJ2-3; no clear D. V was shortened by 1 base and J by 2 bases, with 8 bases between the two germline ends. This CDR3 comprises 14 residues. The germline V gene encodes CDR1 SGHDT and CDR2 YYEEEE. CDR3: CASSLPEFTDTQYF. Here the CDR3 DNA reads TGTGCCAGCAGCTTGCCGGAATTCACAGATACGCAGTATTTT. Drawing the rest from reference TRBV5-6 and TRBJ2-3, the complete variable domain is DAGVTQSPTHLIKTRGQQVTLRCSPKSGHDTVSWYQQALGQGPQFIFQYYEEEERQRGNFPDRFSGHQFPNYSSELNVNALLLGDSALYLCASSLPEFTDTQYFGPGTRLTVL.

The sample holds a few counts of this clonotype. In DNA form, the CDR3 reads TGCGCCAGCAGCCCCCGACATGAACGGGCAAACACAGATACGCAGTATTTT. Protein: CASSPRHERANTDTQYF. The V call is TRBV4-3, the J call TRBJ2-3; no definite D call. The CDR3 spans 17 residues. CDR1 LGHNA and CDR2 YSLEER come from the germline V gene. The germline V and J ends were trimmed by 4 bases and 2 bases, with 19 bases remaining between them.

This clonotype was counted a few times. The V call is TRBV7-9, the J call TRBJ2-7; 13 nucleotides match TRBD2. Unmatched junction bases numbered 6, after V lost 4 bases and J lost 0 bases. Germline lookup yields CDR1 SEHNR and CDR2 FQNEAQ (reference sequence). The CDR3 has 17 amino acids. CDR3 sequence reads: CASSSGTSGTPSYEQYF. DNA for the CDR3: TGTGCCAGCAGCTCCGGGACTAGCGGGACCCCCTCCTACGAGCAGTACTTC.

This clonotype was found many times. CDR3 nucleotide sequence: TGTGCCATCAGTGAGTCGAGGGACGCAGCTACAGATACGCAGTATTTT. The encoded protein is CAISESRDAATDTQYF. This rearrangement joins TRBV10-3 to TRBJ2-3; the D gene could be TRBD1 or TRBD2 (5 bases each). V was clipped by 0 bases and J by 3 bases, with 13 bases between them. The germline V gene has CDR1 ENHRY and CDR2 SYGVKD. The CDR3 spans 16 residues.

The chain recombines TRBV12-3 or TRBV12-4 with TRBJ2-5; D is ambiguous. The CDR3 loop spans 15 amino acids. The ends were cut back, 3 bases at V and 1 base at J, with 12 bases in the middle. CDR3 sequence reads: CASSFRYPFQETQYF. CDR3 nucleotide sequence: TGTGCCAGCAGTTTTAGGTACCCATTCCAAGAGACCCAGTACTTC.

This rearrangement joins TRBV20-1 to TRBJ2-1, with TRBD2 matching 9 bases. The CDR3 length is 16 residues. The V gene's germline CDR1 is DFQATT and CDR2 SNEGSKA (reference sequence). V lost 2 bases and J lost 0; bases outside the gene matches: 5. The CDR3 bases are TGCAGTGCTAGATCCGAAGCGGGGGGCTCCTACAATGAGCAGTTCTTC. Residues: CSARSEAGGSYNEQFF.

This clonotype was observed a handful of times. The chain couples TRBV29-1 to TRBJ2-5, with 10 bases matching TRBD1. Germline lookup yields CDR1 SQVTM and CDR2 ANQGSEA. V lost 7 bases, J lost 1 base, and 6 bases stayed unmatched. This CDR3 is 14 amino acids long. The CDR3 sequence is CSGGQGKIQETQYF. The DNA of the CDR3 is TGCAGCGGGGGACAGGGGAAAATCCAAGAGACCCAGTACTTC. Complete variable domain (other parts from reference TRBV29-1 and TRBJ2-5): SAVISQKPSRDICQRGTSLTIQCQVDSQVTMMFWYRQQPGQSLTLIATANQGSEATYESGFVIDKFPISRPNLTFSTLTVSNMSPEDSSIYLCSGGQGKIQETQYFGPGTRLLVL.

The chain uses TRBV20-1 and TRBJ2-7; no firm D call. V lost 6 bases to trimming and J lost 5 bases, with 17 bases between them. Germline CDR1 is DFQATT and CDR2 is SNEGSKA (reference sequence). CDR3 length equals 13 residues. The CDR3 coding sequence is TGCAGTGCCCGCCGGAGAAAGGTTCACGAGCAGTACTTC. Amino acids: CSARRRKVHEQYF.

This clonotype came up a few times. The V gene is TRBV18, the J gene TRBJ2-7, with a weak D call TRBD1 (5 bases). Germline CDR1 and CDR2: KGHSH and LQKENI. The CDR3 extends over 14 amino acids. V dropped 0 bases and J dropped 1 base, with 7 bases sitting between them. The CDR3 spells CASSPPTDSYEQYF. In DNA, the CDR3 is TGTGCCAGCTCACCACCGACAGATTCCTACGAGCAGTACTTC.